This TCR beta chain was found in a study of blood T cells in healthy people across ages. Alongside a J-beta primer mix, a sample-barcoded 5' primer served in a second PCR lasting about 7 to 11 cycles. Each of the samples gave a minimum of 2.5 million paired-end reads that contained CDR3. TCRdb ran MiXCR on the 5' RACE reads and lists one entry per CDR3 protein. This sample has over 950,000 distinct CDR3 sequences, with 30% to 40% found just once. The CDR3 covers 13 residues. V shed 6 bases and J shed 7 bases, with 13 bases lying between them. Germline CDR1 is MNHEY and CDR2 is SVGEGT. This clonotype came up many times.

The TCR comes from a man aged 18 to 29 in good health. The chain has TRBV6-2 or TRBV6-3 and TRBJ1-5; weak D call: TRBD1 (5 bases). The source material was blood. CDR3 in DNA: TGTGCCAGCAGCGTGGACATATTGCAGCCCCAGCATTTT. Translating gives CASSVDILQPQHF.